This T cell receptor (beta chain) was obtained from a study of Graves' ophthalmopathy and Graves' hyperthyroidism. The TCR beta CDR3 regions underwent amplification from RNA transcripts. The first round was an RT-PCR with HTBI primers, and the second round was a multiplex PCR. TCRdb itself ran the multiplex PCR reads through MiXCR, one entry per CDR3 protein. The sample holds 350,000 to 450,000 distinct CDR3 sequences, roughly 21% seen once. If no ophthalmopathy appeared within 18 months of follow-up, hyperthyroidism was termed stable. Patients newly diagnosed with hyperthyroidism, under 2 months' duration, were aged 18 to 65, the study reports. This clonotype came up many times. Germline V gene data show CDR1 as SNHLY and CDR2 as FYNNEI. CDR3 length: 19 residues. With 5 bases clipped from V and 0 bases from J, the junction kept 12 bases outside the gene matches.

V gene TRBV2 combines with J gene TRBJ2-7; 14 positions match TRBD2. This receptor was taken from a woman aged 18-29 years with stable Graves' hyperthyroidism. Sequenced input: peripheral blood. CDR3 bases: TGTGCCAGCAGTCCCCCCCCGGGACTAGCGGGGGCGAGCTCCTACGAGCAGTACTTC. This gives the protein CASSPPPGLAGASSYEQYF.